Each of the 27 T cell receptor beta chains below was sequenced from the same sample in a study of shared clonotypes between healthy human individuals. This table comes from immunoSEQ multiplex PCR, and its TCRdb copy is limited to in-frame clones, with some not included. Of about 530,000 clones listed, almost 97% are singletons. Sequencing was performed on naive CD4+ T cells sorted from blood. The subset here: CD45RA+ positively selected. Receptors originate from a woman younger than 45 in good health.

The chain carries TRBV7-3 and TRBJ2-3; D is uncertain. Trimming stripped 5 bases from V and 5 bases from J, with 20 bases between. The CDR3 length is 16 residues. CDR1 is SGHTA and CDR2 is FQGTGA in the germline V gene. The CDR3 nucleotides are TGTGCCAGCAGCCCCTCTGGTGCAGGCAGGAGAGATACGCAGTATTTT. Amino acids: CASSPSGAGRRDTQYF.

DNA of the CDR3: TGTGCCAGCAGCTCCGGGTCTCTAGCGGGACGCAAGACCCAGTACTTC. Translating gives CASSSGSLAGRKTQYF. The rearrangement uses TRBV7-8 and TRBJ2-5; 9 nucleotides line up with TRBD2. CDR1 is SGHVS and CDR2 is FQNEAQ in the germline V gene. After removal of 4 bases from V and 6 bases from J, the junction contained 12 bases not matched to a gene. The CDR3 is 16 residues long. The full variable domain, with the rest looked up from reference TRBV7-8 and TRBJ2-5, is GAGVSQSPRYKVAKRGQDVALRCDPISGHVSLFWYQQALGQGPEFLTYFQNEAQLDKSGLPSDRFFAERPEGSVSTLKIQRTQQEDSAVYLCASSSGSLAGRKTQYFGPGTRLLVL.

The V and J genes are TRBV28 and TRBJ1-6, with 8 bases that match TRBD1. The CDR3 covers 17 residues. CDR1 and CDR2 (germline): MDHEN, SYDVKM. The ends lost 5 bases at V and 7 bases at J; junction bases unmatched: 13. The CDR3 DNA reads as TGTGCCAGCAGTGGGTGGGGAAGGACAGGGTACAATTCACCCCTCCACTTT. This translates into CASSGWGRTGYNSPLHF.

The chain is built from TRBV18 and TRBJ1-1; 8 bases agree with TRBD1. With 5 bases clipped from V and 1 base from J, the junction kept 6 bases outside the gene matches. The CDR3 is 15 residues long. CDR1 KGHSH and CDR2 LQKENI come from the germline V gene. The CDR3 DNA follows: TGTGCCAGCTCATCAATGGACAGGGCGAACACTGAAGCTTTCTTT. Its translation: CASSSMDRANTEAFF.

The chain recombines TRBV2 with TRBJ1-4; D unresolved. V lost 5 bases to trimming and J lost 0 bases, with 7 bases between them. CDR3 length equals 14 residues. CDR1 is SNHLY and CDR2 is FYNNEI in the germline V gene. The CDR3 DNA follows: TGTGCCAGCAGTATAGCAGCAACTAATGAAAAACTGTTTTTT. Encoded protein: CASSIAATNEKLFF. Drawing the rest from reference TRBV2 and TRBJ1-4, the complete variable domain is EPEVTQTPSHQVTQMGQEVILRCVPISNHLYFYWYRQILGQKVEFLVSFYNNEISEKSEIFDDQFSVERPDGSNFTLKIRSTKLEDSAMYFCASSIAATNEKLFFGSGTQLSVL.

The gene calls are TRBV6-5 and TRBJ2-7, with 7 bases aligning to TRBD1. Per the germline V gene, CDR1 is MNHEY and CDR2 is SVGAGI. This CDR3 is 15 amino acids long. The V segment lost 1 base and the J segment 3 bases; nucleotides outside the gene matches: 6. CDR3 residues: CASSYYRGQSYEQYF. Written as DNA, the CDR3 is TGTGCCAGCAGTTACTACAGGGGCCAGAGCTACGAGCAGTACTTC.

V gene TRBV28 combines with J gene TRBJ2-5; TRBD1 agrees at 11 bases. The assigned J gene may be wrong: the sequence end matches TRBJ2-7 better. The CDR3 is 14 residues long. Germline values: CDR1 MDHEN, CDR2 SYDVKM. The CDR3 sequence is CASRPGQGGYEQYF. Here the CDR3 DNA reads TGTGCCAGCAGACCGGGACAGGGGGGCTACGAGCAGTACTTC.

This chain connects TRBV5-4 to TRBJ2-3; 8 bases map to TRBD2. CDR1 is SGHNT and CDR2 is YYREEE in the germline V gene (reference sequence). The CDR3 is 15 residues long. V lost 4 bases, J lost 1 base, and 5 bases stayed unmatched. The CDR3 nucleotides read TGTGCCAGCAGCCTAAGGACTAGCCGCACAGATACGCAGTATTTT. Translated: CASSLRTSRTDTQYF.

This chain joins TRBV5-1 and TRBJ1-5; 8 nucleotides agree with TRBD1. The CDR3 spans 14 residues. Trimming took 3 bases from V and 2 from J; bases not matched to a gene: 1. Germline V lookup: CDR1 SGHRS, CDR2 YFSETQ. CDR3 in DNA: TGCGCCAGCAGCTCACAGGGGGGCAATCAGCCCCAGCATTTT. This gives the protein CASSSQGGNQPQHF. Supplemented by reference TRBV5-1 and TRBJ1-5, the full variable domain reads KAGVTQTPRYLIKTRGQQVTLSCSPISGHRSVSWYQQTPGQGLQFLFEYFSETQRNKGNFPGRFSGRQFSNSRSEMNVSTLELGDSALYLCASSSQGGNQPQHFGDGTRLSIL.

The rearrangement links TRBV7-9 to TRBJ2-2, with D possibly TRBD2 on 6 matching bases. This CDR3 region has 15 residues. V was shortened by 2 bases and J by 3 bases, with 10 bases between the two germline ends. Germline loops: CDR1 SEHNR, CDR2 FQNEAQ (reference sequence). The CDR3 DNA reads TGTGCCAGCAGCTTATCCGGGAGTGACACCGGGGAGCTGTTTTTT. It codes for CASSLSGSDTGELFF.

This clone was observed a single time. The CDR3 is CASRGLAGGPGEQYF. DNA for the CDR3: TGTGCCAGCAGGGGGCTAGCGGGAGGGCCCGGTGAGCAGTACTTC. This chain connects TRBV7-2 to TRBJ2-7; the match to TRBD2 covers 12 bases. Losses at the gene ends were 6 bases for V and 7 bases for J; bases not matched to a gene: 10. CDR1 is SGHTA and CDR2 is FQGNSA in the germline V gene. The CDR3 sequence is 15 residues long.

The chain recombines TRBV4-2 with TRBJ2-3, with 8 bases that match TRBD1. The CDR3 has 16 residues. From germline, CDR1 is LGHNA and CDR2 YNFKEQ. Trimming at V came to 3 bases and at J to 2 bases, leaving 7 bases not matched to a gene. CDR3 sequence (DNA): TGTGCCAGCAGCCACCTCGGACAGGGACTCACAGATACGCAGTATTTT. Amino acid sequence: CASSHLGQGLTDTQYF.

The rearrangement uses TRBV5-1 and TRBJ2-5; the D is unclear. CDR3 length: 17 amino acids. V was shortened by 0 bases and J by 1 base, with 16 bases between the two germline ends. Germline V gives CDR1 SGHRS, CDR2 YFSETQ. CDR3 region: CASSLVGSGSPQETQYF. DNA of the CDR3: TGCGCCAGCAGCTTGGTTGGGTCGGGCAGCCCCCAAGAGACCCAGTACTTC.

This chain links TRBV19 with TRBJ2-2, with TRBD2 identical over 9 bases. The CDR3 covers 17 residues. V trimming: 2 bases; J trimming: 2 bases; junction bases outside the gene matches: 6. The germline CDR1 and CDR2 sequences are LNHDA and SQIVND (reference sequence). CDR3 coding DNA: TGTGCCAGTAGTATAATACGACTAGCGGCAAACACCGGGGAGCTGTTTTTT. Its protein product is CASSIIRLAANTGELFF.

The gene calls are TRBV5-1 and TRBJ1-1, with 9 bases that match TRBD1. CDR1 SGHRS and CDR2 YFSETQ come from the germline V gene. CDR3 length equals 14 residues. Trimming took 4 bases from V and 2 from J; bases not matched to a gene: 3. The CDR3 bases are TGCGCCAGCAGCCATACAGGGGGCAACACTGAAGCTTTCTTT. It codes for CASSHTGGNTEAFF.

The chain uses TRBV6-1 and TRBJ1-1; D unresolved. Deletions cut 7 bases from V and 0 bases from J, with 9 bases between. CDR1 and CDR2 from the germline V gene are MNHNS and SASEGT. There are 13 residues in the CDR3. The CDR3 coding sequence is TGTGCCAGCACTCAGAGGTTGAACACTGAAGCTTTCTTT. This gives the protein CASTQRLNTEAFF.

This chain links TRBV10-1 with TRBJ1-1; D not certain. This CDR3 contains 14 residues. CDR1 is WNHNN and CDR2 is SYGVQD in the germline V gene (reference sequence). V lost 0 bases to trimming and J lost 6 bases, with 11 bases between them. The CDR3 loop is CASSESGSPAEAFF. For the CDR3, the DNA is TGCGCCAGCAGTGAGTCGGGTAGTCCGGCTGAAGCTTTCTTT.

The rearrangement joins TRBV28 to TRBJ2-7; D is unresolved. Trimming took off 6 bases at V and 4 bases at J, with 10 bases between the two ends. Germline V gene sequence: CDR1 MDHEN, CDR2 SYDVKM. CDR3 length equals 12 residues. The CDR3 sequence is CASRRLMYEQYF. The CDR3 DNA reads TGTGCCAGCAGGAGACTGATGTACGAGCAGTACTTC.

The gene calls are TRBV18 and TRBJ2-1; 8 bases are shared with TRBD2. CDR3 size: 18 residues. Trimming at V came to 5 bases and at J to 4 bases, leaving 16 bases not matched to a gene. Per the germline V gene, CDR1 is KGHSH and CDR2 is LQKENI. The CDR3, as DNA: TGTGCCAGCTCATCCGTTCCCTACTCACTAGCGGAGTACAATGAGCAGTTCTTC. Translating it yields CASSSVPYSLAEYNEQFF.

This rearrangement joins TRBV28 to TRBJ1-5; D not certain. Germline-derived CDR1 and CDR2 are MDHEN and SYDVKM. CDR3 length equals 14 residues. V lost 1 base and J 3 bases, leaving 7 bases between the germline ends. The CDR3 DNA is TGTGCCAGCAGTTTATACGGGGACAATCAGCCCCAGCATTTT. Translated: CASSLYGDNQPQHF.

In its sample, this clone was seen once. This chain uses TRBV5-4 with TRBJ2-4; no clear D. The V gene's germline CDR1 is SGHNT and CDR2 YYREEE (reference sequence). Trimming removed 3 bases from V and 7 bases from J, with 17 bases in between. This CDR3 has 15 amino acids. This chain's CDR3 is CASSWGGGDRNIQYF. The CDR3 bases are TGTGCCAGCAGCTGGGGTGGTGGGGATAGGAACATTCAGTACTTC.

The CDR3 loop is CATSRASGGSYEQYF. Written as DNA, the CDR3 is TGTGCCACCAGCAGAGCCTCGGGAGGGTCCTACGAGCAGTACTTC. The gene calls are TRBV15 and TRBJ2-7, with 8 bases fitting TRBD2. The V gene end was trimmed by 1 base and the J gene end by 1 base; junction bases not matched to a gene: 3. The CDR3 is 15 residues long. The V gene's germline CDR1 is LNHNV and CDR2 YYDKDF (reference sequence).

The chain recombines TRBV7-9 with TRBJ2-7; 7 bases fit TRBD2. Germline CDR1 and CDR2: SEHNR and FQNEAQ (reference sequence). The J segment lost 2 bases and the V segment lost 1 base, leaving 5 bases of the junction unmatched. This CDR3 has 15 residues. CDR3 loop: CASSLGGSGTYEQYF. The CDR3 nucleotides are TGTGCCAGCAGCTTAGGAGGAAGCGGGACCTACGAGCAGTACTTC.

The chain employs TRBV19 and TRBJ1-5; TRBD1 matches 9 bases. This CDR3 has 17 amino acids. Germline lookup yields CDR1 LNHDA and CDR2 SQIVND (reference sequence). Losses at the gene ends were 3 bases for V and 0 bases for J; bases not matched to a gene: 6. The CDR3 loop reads CASSIGDRANSNQPQHF. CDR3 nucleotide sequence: TGTGCCAGTAGTATCGGGGACAGGGCAAATAGCAATCAGCCCCAGCATTTT.

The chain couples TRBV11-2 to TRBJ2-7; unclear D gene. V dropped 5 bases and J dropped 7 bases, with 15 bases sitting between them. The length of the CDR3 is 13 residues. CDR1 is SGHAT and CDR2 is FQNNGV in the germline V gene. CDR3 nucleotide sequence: TGTGCCAGCAGCCGCGTAGGGTACGTTGAGCAGTACTTC. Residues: CASSRVGYVEQYF.

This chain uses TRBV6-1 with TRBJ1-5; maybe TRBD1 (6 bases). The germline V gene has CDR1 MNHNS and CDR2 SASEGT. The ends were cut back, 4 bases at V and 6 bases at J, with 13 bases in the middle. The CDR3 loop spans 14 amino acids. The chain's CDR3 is CASSGTDISQPQHF. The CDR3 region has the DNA TGTGCCAGCAGTGGGACAGATATTTCTCAGCCCCAGCATTTT.

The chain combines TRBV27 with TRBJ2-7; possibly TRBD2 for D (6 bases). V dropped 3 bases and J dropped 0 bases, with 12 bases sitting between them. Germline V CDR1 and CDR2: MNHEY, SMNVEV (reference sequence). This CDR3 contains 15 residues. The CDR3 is CASSLVGLNSYEQYF. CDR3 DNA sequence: TGTGCCAGCAGTTTGGTGGGACTGAACTCCTACGAGCAGTACTTC.